This TCR beta chain appears in the sequencing data of a study of CDR3 diversity in severe acne (dated 2019 in TCRdb). With respect to this clonotype: The antigen it binds to is not known. At one end, the junction sequence differs from germline, possibly due to a read error.

Preparation of the library involved PCR. For sequencing, an Illumina HiSeq 2000 was employed. TCRdb reanalyzed the raw reads on its own, using fastp at Q25 for trimming and MiXCR for clone calling, and kept in-frame beta chains. Merged by CDR3 protein, the rows form single entries marked with the most common genes and DNA. In all, the sample holds 90,000 or so distinct CDR3 sequences, and about 48% of those were seen once. The ten largest clones add up to roughly 9.1% of the sample. Taken from cysteine to phenylalanine, the CDR3 has 12 residues. The kept DNA is CDR3 alone, 36 bases in frame from the first base. CDR1 DFQATT and CDR2 SNEGSKA were looked up in the germline V gene (reference sequence).

The sample comprised blood. The sequence came from a male donor in good health, serving as a control. The rearrangement joined TRBV20-1 to TRBJ2-7; TRBD1 lines up with 9 middle nucleotides. The nucleotide sequence reads TGCAGTGCTAGCGGGGACAGGGTTGGGGTCAACTTC. The translation is CSASGDRVGVNF.